Described below is a single T cell receptor (beta chain) sequence and its context. This entry comes from a study of T cells in Graves' hyperthyroidism and ophthalmopathy. From RNA transcripts, TCR beta CDR3 regions were amplified. Carried out on the TCR CDR3, a first-round RT-PCR used the HTBI primer set. TCRdb ran MiXCR on the multiplex PCR reads and lists one entry per CDR3 protein. Of a few hundred thousand distinct CDR3 sequences in the sample, 15% to 20% are singletons; the top ten hold around 4%. The CDR3 extends over 13 amino acids. V dropped 5 bases and J dropped 4 bases, with 12 bases sitting between them. The germline CDR1 and CDR2 sequences are SNHLY and FYNNEI.

Sequenced input: blood. The chain employs TRBV2 and TRBJ2-7; D is unclear. The receptor was isolated from a woman aged 18-29 years with Graves' hyperthyroidism. Here the CDR3 reads CASSPEDYYEQYF. In nucleotides, the CDR3 is TGTGCCAGCAGTCCCGAAGATTATTACGAGCAGTACTTC.